This passage covers 16 T cell receptor beta chains from one sample sequenced in a study of shared clonotypes between healthy human individuals. The method was immunoSEQ multiplex PCR; TCRdb's version includes in-frame clones alone and lacks a portion of them. The sample has about 680,000 clones; less than 80% are singletons. Sequencing used memory CD4+ T cells sorted from blood. Described subset: CD45RA-negative fraction. Every receptor here comes from a woman under 40 in good health.

This clone came up a few times. The V and J genes are TRBV2 and TRBJ2-7; D remains ambiguous. Per the germline V gene, CDR1 is SNHLY and CDR2 is FYNNEI. The V and J ends lost 7 bases and 4 bases respectively, with 11 bases between them. The CDR3 runs 12 residues. The CDR3 sequence is CASTLSDYEQYF. CDR3 bases: TGTGCCAGCACCCTCAGCGATTACGAGCAGTACTTC. Combining the CDR3 with reference TRBV2 and TRBJ2-7 gives the whole variable domain EPEVTQTPSHQVTQMGQEVILRCVPISNHLYFYWYRQILGQKVEFLVSFYNNEISEKSEIFDDQFSVERPDGSNFTLKIRSTKLEDSAMYFCASTLSDYEQYFGPGTRLTVT.

In this sample, this clone turned up once. The V gene is TRBV27, the J gene TRBJ1-2; D may be TRBD1 (6 bases). The CDR3 is 16 residues long. Germline V gene data show CDR1 as MNHEY and CDR2 as SMNVEV (reference sequence). The V and J ends lost 4 bases and 2 bases respectively, with 17 bases between them. The CDR3 DNA sequence: TGTGCCAGCAGTTCATCCATTGGGGGGCGCAACTATGGCTACACCTTC. Amino acids: CASSSSIGGRNYGYTF.

V is TRBV27 and J is TRBJ2-6; 11 nucleotides line up with TRBD2. CDR1 is MNHEY, CDR2 SMNVEV, per germline (reference sequence). The junction had 14 bases not matched to a gene; V was cut back by 3 bases and J by 1 base. This CDR3 spans 21 amino acids. The CDR3 region has the DNA TGTGCCAGCAGTTTGGACAACCAGACTAGCGGGATACCTTCTGGGGCCAACGTCCTGACTTTC. Protein: CASSLDNQTSGIPSGANVLTF.

The chain carries TRBV27 and TRBJ2-7; 8 bases match TRBD2. In germline, CDR1 is MNHEY, CDR2 SMNVEV (reference sequence). V was clipped by 6 bases and J by 5 bases; unmatched bases: 12. This CDR3 has 15 residues. CDR3 DNA: TGTGCCAGCAGCTCAGTAGCGGGATTAAGGAACGAGCAGTACTTC. This gives the protein CASSSVAGLRNEQYF.

The gene calls are TRBV2 and TRBJ1-4; the D is unclear. The CDR3 is 14 residues long. From germline, CDR1 is SNHLY and CDR2 FYNNEI. Deletions cut 1 base from V and 8 bases from J, with 11 bases between. The CDR3 region has the DNA TGTGCCAGCAGTGAAGGACGGCTGGGGGAAAAACTGTTTTTT. Encoded protein: CASSEGRLGEKLFF.

CDR3 region: CASSFHRGNSGSSYEQYF. In DNA, the CDR3 is TGTGCCAGCAGTTTCCACCGGGGCAATAGCGGGAGCTCCTACGAGCAGTACTTC. V and J are TRBV27 and TRBJ2-7, with 9 positions matching TRBD2. Germline CDR1 and CDR2: MNHEY and SMNVEV (reference sequence). CDR3 length: 18 amino acids. The ends lost 3 bases at V and 0 bases at J; junction bases unmatched: 12.

The chain joins TRBV5-4 to TRBJ2-7; D ambiguous. This CDR3 comprises 12 residues. Trimming removed 0 bases at V and 4 bases at J, with 5 bases between. Germline CDR1 reads SGHNT; CDR2 reads YYREEE (reference sequence). The CDR3 spells CASSLDGYEQYF. The CDR3 nucleotides are TGTGCCAGCAGCTTGGACGGGTACGAGCAGTACTTC.

This chain uses TRBV4-1 with TRBJ2-1, with 11 bases matching TRBD2. The CDR3 covers 17 residues. Germline loops: CDR1 MGHRA, CDR2 YSYEKL. With V trimmed by 1 base and J by 6 bases, 8 bases remained unmatched. The CDR3 reads CASSQGLAGKGRNEQFF. CDR3 DNA: TGCGCCAGCAGCCAAGGACTAGCGGGAAAGGGACGCAATGAGCAGTTCTTC.

The J gene is TRBJ2-1, the V gene TRBV2; TRBD1 aligns across 9 bases. In germline, CDR1 is SNHLY, CDR2 FYNNEI. The CDR3 runs 14 residues. V lost 10 bases to trimming and J lost 7 bases; unmatched junction nucleotides: 11. In nucleotides, the CDR3 is TGTGCCAACGCCGGGACAGGGAATAAAAATGAGCAGTTCTTC. Its protein is CANAGTGNKNEQFF. Looking up the rest from reference TRBV2 and TRBJ2-1 gives the full variable domain: EPEVTQTPSHQVTQMGQEVILRCVPISNHLYFYWYRQILGQKVEFLVSFYNNEISEKSEIFDDQFSVERPDGSNFTLKIRSTKLEDSAMYFCANAGTGNKNEQFFGPGTRLTVL.

As regards this clone: Other DNA variants within this sample encode the same CDR3. V usage is TRBV2 and J usage is TRBJ2-7, with TRBD2 matching over 11 bases. The CDR3 extends over 14 amino acids. CDR1 is SNHLY, CDR2 FYNNEI, per germline. After removal of 8 bases from V and 2 bases from J, the junction contained 5 bases not matched to a gene. Here the CDR3 DNA reads TGTGCCAGCTCTAGCGGGAGGAATACCTACGAGCAGTACTTC. Translation gives CASSSGRNTYEQYF. The whole variable domain, filled in from reference TRBV2 and TRBJ2-7, reads EPEVTQTPSHQVTQMGQEVILRCVPISNHLYFYWYRQILGQKVEFLVSFYNNEISEKSEIFDDQFSVERPDGSNFTLKIRSTKLEDSAMYFCASSSGRNTYEQYFGPGTRLTVT.

The chain couples TRBV5-1 to TRBJ1-2; TRBD1 matches at 8 bases. Germline V lookup: CDR1 SGHRS, CDR2 YFSETQ. V gave up 1 base and J gave up 7 bases; unmatched junction bases: 3. The CDR3 is made up of 13 amino acids. CDR3 coding DNA: TGCGCCAGCAGCTTGCAGGGGGCAGGTGGCTACACCTTC. This sequence encodes CASSLQGAGGYTF.

The CDR3 region has the DNA TGTGCCAGTAGTCTACATAGAGGCAATCAGCCCCAGCATTTT. This sequence encodes CASSLHRGNQPQHF. This sequence joins TRBV19 and TRBJ1-5; unclear D gene. The CDR3 is made up of 14 amino acids. Germline CDR1 LNHDA, CDR2 SQIVND (reference sequence). V lost 5 bases and J 2 bases, leaving 10 bases between the germline ends.

This rearrangement joins TRBV11-2 to TRBJ2-5; no firm D call. Trimming took off 1 base at V and 5 bases at J, with 8 bases between the two ends. The CDR3 has 13 residues. Germline-derived CDR1 and CDR2 are SGHAT and FQNNGV. The chain's CDR3 is CASSLVWLETQYF. The CDR3 DNA follows: TGTGCCAGCAGCTTAGTCTGGCTGGAGACCCAGTACTTC.

The chain employs TRBV23-1 and TRBJ1-5, with 7 bases fitting TRBD1. TRBV23-1 is marked as an open reading frame, function uncertain. The CDR3 contains 17 residues. Trimming took 0 bases from V and 2 from J; bases not matched to a gene: 7. CDR3 sequence: CASSQSGDRARNQPQHF. In nucleotides, the CDR3 is TGCGCCAGCAGTCAATCGGGAGACAGGGCGCGCAATCAGCCCCAGCATTTT.

The sample holds one count of this clone. The same CDR3 arises from other DNA sequences in this sample as well. The chain uses TRBV11-3 and TRBJ2-3; 8 nucleotides line up with TRBD1. The length of the CDR3 is 14 residues. Germline assignment: CDR1 SGHNT and CDR2 YENEEA. V dropped 3 bases and J dropped 2; count of bases not matched to a gene: 1. The CDR3 sequence is CASSLDRDTDTQYF. The DNA of the CDR3 is TGTGCCAGCAGCTTGGACAGGGACACAGATACGCAGTATTTT.

V and J are TRBV11-2 and TRBJ2-3; either TRBD1 or TRBD2 may fit D (5 bases each). Trimming took 5 bases from V and 7 from J, leaving 16 bases between them. This CDR3 spans 14 amino acids. Germline CDR1 and CDR2: SGHAT and FQNNGV. The CDR3 sequence is CASSQQGRGYTQYF. In nucleotides, the CDR3 is TGTGCCAGCAGCCAGCAGGGCCGAGGGTATACGCAGTATTTT.